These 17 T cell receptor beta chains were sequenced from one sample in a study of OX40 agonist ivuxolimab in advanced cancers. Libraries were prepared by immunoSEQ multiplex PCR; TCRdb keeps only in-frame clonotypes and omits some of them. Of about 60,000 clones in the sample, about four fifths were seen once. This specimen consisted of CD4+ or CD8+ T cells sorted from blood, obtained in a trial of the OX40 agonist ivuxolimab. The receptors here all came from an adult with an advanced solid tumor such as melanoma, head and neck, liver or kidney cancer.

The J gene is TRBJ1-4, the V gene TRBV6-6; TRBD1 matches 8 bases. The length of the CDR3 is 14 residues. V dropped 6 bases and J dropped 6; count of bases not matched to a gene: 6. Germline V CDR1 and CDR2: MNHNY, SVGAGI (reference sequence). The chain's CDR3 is CASRQGAWDEKLFF. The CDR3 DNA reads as TGTGCCAGCAGGCAGGGGGCGTGGGATGAAAAACTGTTTTTT.

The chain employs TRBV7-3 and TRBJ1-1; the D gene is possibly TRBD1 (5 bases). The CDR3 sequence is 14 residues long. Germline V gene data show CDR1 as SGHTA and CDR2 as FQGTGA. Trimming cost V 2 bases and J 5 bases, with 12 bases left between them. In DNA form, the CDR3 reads TGTGCCAGCAGCTTAGGCGGGGGTGAGACTGAAGCTTTCTTT. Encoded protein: CASSLGGGETEAFF.

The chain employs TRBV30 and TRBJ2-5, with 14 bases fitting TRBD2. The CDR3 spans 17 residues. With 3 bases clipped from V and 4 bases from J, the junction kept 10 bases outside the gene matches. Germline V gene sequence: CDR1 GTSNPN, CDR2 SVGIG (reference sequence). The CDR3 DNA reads TGTGCCTGGAGGGGGACTAGCGGGAGACCGGTAGGAGAGACCCAGTACTTC. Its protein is CAWRGTSGRPVGETQYF.

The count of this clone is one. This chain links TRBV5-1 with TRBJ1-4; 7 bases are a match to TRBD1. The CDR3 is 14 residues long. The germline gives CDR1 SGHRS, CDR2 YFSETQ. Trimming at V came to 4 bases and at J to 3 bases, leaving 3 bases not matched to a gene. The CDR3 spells CASSLGQANEKLFF. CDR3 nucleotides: TGCGCCAGCAGCCTCGGACAGGCTAATGAAAAACTGTTTTTT.

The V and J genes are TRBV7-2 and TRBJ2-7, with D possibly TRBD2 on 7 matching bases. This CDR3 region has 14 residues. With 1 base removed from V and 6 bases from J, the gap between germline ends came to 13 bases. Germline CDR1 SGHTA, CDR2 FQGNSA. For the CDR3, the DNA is TGTGCCAGCAGCTTAGGAGCGGGGACAAGCGAGCAGTACTTC. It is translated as CASSLGAGTSEQYF.

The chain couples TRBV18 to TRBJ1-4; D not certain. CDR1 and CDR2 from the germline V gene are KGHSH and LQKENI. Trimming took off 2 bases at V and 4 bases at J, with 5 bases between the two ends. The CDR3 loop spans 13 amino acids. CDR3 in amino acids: CASSPALNEKLFF. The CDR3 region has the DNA TGTGCCAGCTCACCAGCCCTTAATGAAAAACTGTTTTTT.

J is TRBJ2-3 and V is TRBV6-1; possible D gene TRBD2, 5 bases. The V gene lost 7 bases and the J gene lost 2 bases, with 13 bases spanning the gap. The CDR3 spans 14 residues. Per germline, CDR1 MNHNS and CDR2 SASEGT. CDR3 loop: CASNFPRDTDTQYF. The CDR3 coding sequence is TGTGCCAGCAACTTCCCGAGGGACACAGATACGCAGTATTTT.

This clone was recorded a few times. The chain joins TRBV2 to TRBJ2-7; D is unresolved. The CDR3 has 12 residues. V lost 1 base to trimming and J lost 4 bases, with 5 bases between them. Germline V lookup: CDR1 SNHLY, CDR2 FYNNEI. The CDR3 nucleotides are TGTGCCAGCAGTGAAGGTCTTTACGAGCAGTACTTC. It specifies CASSEGLYEQYF.

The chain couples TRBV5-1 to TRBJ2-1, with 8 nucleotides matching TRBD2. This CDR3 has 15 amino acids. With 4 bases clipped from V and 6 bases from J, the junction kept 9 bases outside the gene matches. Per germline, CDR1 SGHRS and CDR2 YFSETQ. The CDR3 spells CASSPTSGPTNEQFF. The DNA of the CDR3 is TGCGCCAGCAGCCCAACTAGCGGACCCACCAATGAGCAGTTCTTC.

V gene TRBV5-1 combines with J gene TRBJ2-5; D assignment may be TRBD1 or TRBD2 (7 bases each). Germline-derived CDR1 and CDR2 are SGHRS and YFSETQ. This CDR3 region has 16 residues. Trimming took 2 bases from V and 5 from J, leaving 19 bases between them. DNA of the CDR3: TGCGCCAGCAGCTTCAGCAGGGGGGCCGGGAGGGAGACCCAGTACTTC. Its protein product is CASSFSRGAGRETQYF.

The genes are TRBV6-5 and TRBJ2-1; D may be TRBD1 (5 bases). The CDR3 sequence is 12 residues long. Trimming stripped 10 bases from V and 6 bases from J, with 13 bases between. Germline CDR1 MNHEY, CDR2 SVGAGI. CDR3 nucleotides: TGTGCCACCAAGCAGGGTACCAATGAGCAGTTCTTC. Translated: CATKQGTNEQFF.

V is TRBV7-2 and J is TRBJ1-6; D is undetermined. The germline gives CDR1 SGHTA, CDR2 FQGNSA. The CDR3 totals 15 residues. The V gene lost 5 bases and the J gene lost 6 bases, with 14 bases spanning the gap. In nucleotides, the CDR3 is TGTGCCAGCAGCCCCCGGCCAGGATCTAATTCACCCCTCCACTTT. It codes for CASSPRPGSNSPLHF.

The CDR3 DNA sequence: TGTGCCAGCACCCCGGGAGGAAATGAAAAACTGTTTTTT. Translating gives CASTPGGNEKLFF. The chain combines TRBV7-6 with TRBJ1-4; unclear D gene. There are 13 residues in the CDR3. V dropped 7 bases and J dropped 5 bases, with 11 bases sitting between them. Germline lookup yields CDR1 SGHVS and CDR2 FNYEAQ.

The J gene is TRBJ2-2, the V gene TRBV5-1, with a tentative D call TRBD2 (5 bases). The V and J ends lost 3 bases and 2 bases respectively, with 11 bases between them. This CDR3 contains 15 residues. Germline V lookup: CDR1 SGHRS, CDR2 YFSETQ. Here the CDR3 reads CASSSSLANTGELFF. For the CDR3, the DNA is TGCGCCAGCAGCTCGAGTCTAGCAAACACCGGGGAGCTGTTTTTT.

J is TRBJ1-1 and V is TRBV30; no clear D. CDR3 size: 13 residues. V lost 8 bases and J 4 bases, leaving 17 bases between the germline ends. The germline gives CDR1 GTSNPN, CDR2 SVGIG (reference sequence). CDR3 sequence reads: CATKGWGGTEAFF. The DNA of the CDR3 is TGTGCCACCAAAGGGTGGGGTGGCACTGAAGCTTTCTTT.

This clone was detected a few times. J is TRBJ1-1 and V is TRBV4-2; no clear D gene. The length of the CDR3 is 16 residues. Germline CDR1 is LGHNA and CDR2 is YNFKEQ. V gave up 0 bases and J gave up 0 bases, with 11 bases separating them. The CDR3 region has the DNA TGTGCCAGCAGCCAAGAACCCAGCGGGATGAACACTGAAGCTTTCTTT. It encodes CASSQEPSGMNTEAFF.

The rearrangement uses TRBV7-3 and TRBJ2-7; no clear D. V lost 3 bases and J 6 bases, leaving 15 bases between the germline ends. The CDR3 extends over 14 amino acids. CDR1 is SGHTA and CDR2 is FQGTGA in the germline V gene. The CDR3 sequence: CASSFLGPPGEQYF. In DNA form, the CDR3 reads TGTGCCAGCAGCTTCTTGGGCCCGCCGGGCGAGCAGTACTTC.